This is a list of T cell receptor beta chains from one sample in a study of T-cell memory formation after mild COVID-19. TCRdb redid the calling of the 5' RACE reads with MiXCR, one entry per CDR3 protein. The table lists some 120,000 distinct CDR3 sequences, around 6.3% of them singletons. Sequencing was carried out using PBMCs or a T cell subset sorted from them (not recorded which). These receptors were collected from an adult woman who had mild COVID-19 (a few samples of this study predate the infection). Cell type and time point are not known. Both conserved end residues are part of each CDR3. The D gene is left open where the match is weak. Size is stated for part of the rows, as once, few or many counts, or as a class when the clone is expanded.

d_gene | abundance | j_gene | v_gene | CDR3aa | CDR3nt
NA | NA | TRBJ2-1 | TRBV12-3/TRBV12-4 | CASSWRVNEQFF | TGTGCCAGCAGTTGGCGGGTCAATGAGCAGTTCTTC
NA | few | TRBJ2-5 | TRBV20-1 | CSARDPSAGPKETQYF | TGCAGTGCTAGAGATCCCTCAGCGGGTCCAAAAGAGACCCAGTACTTC
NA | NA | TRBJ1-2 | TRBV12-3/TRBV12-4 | CASSGPSGNYGYTF | TGTGCCAGCAGCGGGCCCAGCGGGAACTATGGCTACACCTTC
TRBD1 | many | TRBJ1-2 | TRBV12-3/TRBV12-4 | CASSPGTGADGYTF | TGTGCCAGCAGTCCCGGGACAGGGGCCGATGGCTACACCTTC
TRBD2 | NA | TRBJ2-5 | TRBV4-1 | CASSLAGAWETQYF | TGCGCCAGCAGCCTAGCGGGAGCATGGGAGACCCAGTACTTC
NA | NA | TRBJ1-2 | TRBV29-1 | CSVGGQGNYGYTF | TGCAGCGTTGGAGGGCAGGGAAACTATGGCTACACCTTC
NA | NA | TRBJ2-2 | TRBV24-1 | CATSHPALNTGELFF | TGTGCCACCAGTCACCCAGCACTTAACACCGGGGAGCTGTTTTTT
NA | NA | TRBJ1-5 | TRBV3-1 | CASSPDTRIWPQHF | TGTGCCAGCAGCCCGGACACGAGAATATGGCCCCAGCATTTT
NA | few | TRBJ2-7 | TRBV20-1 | CSAGGRIEQYF | TGCAGTGCCGGGGGGCGAATCGAGCAGTACTTC
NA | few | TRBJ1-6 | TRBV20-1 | CSARDAVGSYNSPLHF | TGCAGTGCTAGAGATGCCGTGGGGTCCTATAATTCACCCCTCCACTTT
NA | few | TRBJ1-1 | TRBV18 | CASSPDGGRVAFF | TGTGCCAGCTCACCCGATGGGGGCCGGGTAGCTTTCTTT
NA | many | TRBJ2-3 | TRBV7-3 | CASSPRGPPMDTQYF | TGTGCCAGCAGTCCTCGGGGGCCCCCGATGGATACGCAGTATTTT
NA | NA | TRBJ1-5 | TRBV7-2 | CASSSHAGGEQPQHF | TGTGCCAGCAGCTCACACGCGGGGGGGGAGCAGCCCCAGCATTTT
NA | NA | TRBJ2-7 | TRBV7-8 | CASSLSVGGRSPTYEQYF | TGTGCCAGCAGCTTAAGCGTCGGGGGACGGAGCCCCACCTACGAGCAGTACTTC